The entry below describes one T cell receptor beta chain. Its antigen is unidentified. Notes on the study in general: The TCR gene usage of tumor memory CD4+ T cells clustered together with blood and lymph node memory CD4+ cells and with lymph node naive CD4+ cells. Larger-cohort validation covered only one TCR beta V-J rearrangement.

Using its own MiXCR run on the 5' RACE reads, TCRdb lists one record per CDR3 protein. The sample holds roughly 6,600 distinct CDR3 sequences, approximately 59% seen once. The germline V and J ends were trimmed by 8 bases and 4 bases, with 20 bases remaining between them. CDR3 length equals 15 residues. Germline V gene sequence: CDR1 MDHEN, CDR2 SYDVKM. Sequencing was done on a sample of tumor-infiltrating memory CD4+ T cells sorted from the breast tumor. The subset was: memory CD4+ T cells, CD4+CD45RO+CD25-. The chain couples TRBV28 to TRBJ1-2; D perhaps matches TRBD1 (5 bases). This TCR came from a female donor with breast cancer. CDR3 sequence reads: CASQPPGTSSYGYTF. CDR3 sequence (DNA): TGTGCCAGCCAACCCCCGGGGACCTCTAGCTATGGCTACACCTTC.